The 9 T cell receptor beta chains reported below all come from one sample, sequenced in a study of Graves' ophthalmopathy and Graves' hyperthyroidism. Beta-chain TCR CDR3 regions were amplified from RNA transcripts. The first round was an RT-PCR with HTBI primers, and the second round was a multiplex PCR. MiXCR, run by TCRdb on the multiplex PCR reads, gives a single entry per CDR3 protein. The table records some 48,000 distinct CDR3 sequences, around 45% of them present only once. Sequencing was carried out using peripheral blood. These receptors came from an adult man with Graves' ophthalmopathy.

This clonotype has just a few counts. The CDR3 bases are TGCAGTGTTAGCGGGGATGATTTAGAGACCCAGTACTTC. Amino acids: CSVSGDDLETQYF. The V gene is TRBV20-1, the J gene TRBJ2-5, with 8 bases aligning to TRBD2. From germline, CDR1 is DFQATT and CDR2 SNEGSKA (reference sequence). Trimming removed 7 bases from V and 4 bases from J; junction bases left unmatched: 8. The CDR3 totals 13 residues.

The gene calls are TRBV20-1 and TRBJ2-2; 8 nucleotides align to TRBD1. V was pared by 3 bases and J by 1 base, with 7 bases of the junction left unmatched. The germline CDR1 and CDR2 sequences are DFQATT and SNEGSKA (reference sequence). CDR3 length: 16 amino acids. This chain's CDR3 is CSARERQGMNTGELFF. CDR3 bases: TGCAGTGCTAGGGAAAGACAGGGGATGAACACCGGGGAGCTGTTTTTT.

The gene calls are TRBV18 and TRBJ2-5; 7 positions agree with TRBD1. CDR3 length: 13 amino acids. V lost 3 bases and J lost 2; bases outside the gene matches: 0. Germline CDR1 reads KGHSH; CDR2 reads LQKENI. The CDR3 DNA reads TGTGCCAGCTCACCGGGACAGCAAGAGACCCAGTACTTC. This sequence encodes CASSPGQQETQYF.

The rearrangement joins TRBV19 to TRBJ2-7, with 8 nucleotides matching TRBD2. The CDR3 length is 15 residues. J lost 4 bases, V lost 3 bases, and 8 bases had no gene match. Germline loops: CDR1 LNHDA, CDR2 SQIVND (reference sequence). The CDR3 sequence is CASSISGRAVYEQYF. As DNA, the CDR3 is TGTGCCAGTAGTATCTCCGGGAGGGCGGTATACGAGCAGTACTTC.

This clonotype is labeled as medium-sized (0.01 to 0.1%). This chain joins TRBV29-1 and TRBJ2-7; D may be TRBD1 (7 bases). Trimming left V 3 bases short and J 7 bases short, with 22 bases between. Germline V gene data show CDR1 as SQVTM and CDR2 as ANQGSEA. The CDR3 totals 15 residues. In DNA, the CDR3 is TGCAGCGTTGATGTATCCGGACAGGCGGAGGGGGAGCAGTACTTC. This translates into CSVDVSGQAEGEQYF.

Regarding this clonotype: The final CDR3 position lacks the conserved phenylalanine or tryptophan, pointing to a likely read error. The CDR3 region has the DNA TGTGCCAGCTCACCAAGAAGGGACGGGATCACTGAAGCTTTCCTT. This gives the protein CASSPRRDGITEAFL. This chain joins TRBV18 and TRBJ1-1; a possible D gene is TRBD1 (5 bases). CDR1 and CDR2 from the germline V gene are KGHSH and LQKENI. The CDR3 contains 15 residues. V lost 2 bases and J lost 4, with 14 bases in between.

This clonotype has at least ten counts. V gene TRBV5-1 combines with J gene TRBJ2-2; possible D gene TRBD1, 5 bases. CDR1 is SGHRS, CDR2 YFSETQ, per germline. This CDR3 has 16 amino acids. V lost 3 bases and J 5 bases, leaving 17 bases between the germline ends. For the CDR3, the DNA is TGCGCCAGCAGCTCCAGACAGCAATCAAGGACCGGGGAGCTGTTTTTT. Protein product: CASSSRQQSRTGELFF.

This chain joins TRBV19 and TRBJ1-2, with TRBD1 as a possible D gene (5 bases). V was trimmed by 8 bases and J by 4 bases, leaving 11 bases between them. Germline-derived CDR1 and CDR2 are LNHDA and SQIVND (reference sequence). CDR3 length: 12 amino acids. In DNA form, the CDR3 reads TGTGCCAGTCACCGGGGGGGCTATGGCTACACCTTC. Translating gives CASHRGGYGYTF.

Of note for this clonotype: Without the conserved terminal phenylalanine or tryptophan, this CDR3 likely stems from a read error. This chain connects TRBV19 to TRBJ1-1; D unclear. This CDR3 has 14 amino acids. CDR1 is LNHDA and CDR2 is SQIVND in the germline V gene (reference sequence). Trimming left V 5 bases short and J 4 bases short, with 14 bases between. CDR3 bases: TGTGCCAGTAGTCCGAGGACCAGGAGCACTGAAGCTTTCTTG. Protein: CASSPRTRSTEAFL.